This TCR beta chain was identified in a study of tumor-infiltrating lymphocytes in localized non-small cell lung cancer (dated by TCRdb to the early 2020s). Regarding the complete study: The cohort included patients whose samples were collected after neoadjuvant chemotherapy, as well as both smokers and never-smokers and several histologies. TCR sequencing was one of several integrated assays, alongside flow cytometry, multiplex immunofluorescence, RNA-seq, exome sequencing and proteomics, applied to the same patients. In total, the ICON cohort was made up of 150 or so surgical patients who had localized non-small cell lung cancer and whose tumors were resected. For roughly 55 patients, immunoSEQ T-cell fraction was compared between paired tumor and uninvolved lung. Each patient contributed resected tumor tissue and uninvolved lung tissue from the same patient, described as non-adjacent to the tumor. Findings and caveats that apply to the study as a whole: Recurrence-free survival showed no association with tumor T-cell fraction measured by TCR sequencing (p = 0.61). Since assay coverage differed from patient to patient depending on how much tissue was available, TCR sequencing was done for only a subset of the cohort. TCRbeta sequencing supported higher T cell infiltration in tumors than in uninvolved lung tissue, consistent with immunofluorescence CD3 counts. The TCR-derived T-cell fraction showed no difference between the flow cytometry-defined immunotypes IM1 (good prognosis) and IM2 (poor prognosis). Because different pieces of the same tissue were used for different assays, technical variation could not be separated from intratumor heterogeneity.

Per the germline V gene, SGHDT is the CDR1 and YYEEEE is the CDR2. The CDR3 contains 15 residues, cysteine and phenylalanine counted. Of all the DNA, just the CDR3 is kept, 45 bases in frame from base 1. The junction carries 9 bases between V and J, which are trimmed by 0 bases and 2 bases respectively. Enrollment in ICON was initiated in early 2016, and the last patient was enrolled in 2018. Fresh tumor and matched uninvolved tissue for in-depth immune analyses, including TCR sequencing, were collected from a subcohort of around 80 patients. DNA isolated from bulk tissue, without cell sorting, was used for TCR sequencing. The immunoSEQ assay used for TCR sequencing gave the T-cell fraction in both tumor and uninvolved lung tissue. Processing in the source paper ran as follows. For survival analysis, patients were divided into high (upper tertile) and low (lower two tertiles) T-cell fraction groups, which were compared by log-rank test. A signed-rank test was used to test paired tumor versus uninvolved lung differences in T-cell fraction. TCRdb limited this immuneACCESS table to in-frame rearrangements with V and J called. A share of clones is missing; checked studies link under half to unresolved V genes, and the rest is unexplained. Clone size and the V and J calls come from that table; the DNA yielded D and trimming. The sample table shows about 21,000 clones, and roughly 80% are seen once. Roughly 3.5% of the sample is taken by the ten largest.

Turning to this clone: Its antigen specificity is not known. Per-base qualities were not stored, and no clone one base away is much larger.

Sequenced material: lung tumor tissue. This clonotype was obtained from a human donor with non-small cell lung cancer. Rearrangement joined TRBV5-6 to TRBJ1-5; the D gene remains uncertain. At the DNA level, the sequence is TGTGCCAGCAGCTTGGGGTATGGGGGCAATCAGCCCCAGCATTTT. The encoded protein is CASSLGYGGNQPQHF.